The clone carrying this TCR beta chain has only a few counts. Peripheral blood samples of 9 to 10 milliliters were drawn from each donor. Every sample yielded at least 7 million isolated PBMCs. Through a sample-barcoded 5' primer and a J-beta primer mix, a second PCR was run for roughly 7 to 11 cycles. A single record per CDR3 protein comes from TCRdb applying MiXCR to the 5' RACE reads. The data show over a million distinct CDR3 sequences, 45% seen once. The record originates from a study of blood T cells in healthy people across ages. Overall study context: There was about one barcoded beta molecule captured by template switching per two T cells.

V gave up 4 bases and J gave up 0 bases, with 14 bases separating them. This CDR3 contains 16 residues. Germline lookup yields CDR1 MNHEY and CDR2 SVGEGT. V is TRBV6-2 or TRBV6-3 and J is TRBJ2-3; no clear D gene. The receptor comes from a woman aged 60-70 years in good health. Material for sequencing was blood. CDR3 in amino acids: CASSLASLPSTDTQYF. CDR3 nucleotide sequence: TGTGCCAGCAGTTTGGCCAGCCTCCCAAGCACAGATACGCAGTATTTT.